This record concerns one T cell receptor beta chain sequence. The specificity of this receptor is unknown. It has no much larger one-base neighbor in the sample; base qualities were not kept. Library preparation employed the immunoSEQ multiplex PCR assay. The multiplex PCR relied on a mix of 60 forward primers for TCR Vbeta segments and 13 reverse primers for TCR Jbeta segments. A multiplex PCR assay on genomic DNA amplified the CDR3 region of rearranged TCR beta genes. The amplified TCR beta libraries were sequenced on the Illumina HiSeq System as 87-base-pair reads. As for the authors' bioinformatics: A later analysis counted tens of millions of unique TCR beta chains across the 500 to 850 repertoires, and around 12 million of these chains were shared by at least two donors. Raw reads were error-corrected and collapsed into unique sequences by a nearest-neighbor algorithm in which closely related sequences were merged to remove PCR and sequencing errors. To assign V, D and J gene segments, CDR3 sequences were aligned to IMGT reference sequences. For a sequence to be retained, at least a six-nucleotide match to both a V gene segment and a J gene segment was required. A rearrangement was called productive if the CDR3 had no stop codons and remained in frame with V and J, and every other rearrangement was called non-productive. CDR3 was defined according to IMGT convention as the region running from the second conserved V-encoded cysteine to the conserved J-encoded phenylalanine. The earlier analysis of about 590 of the donors excluded sequences that lacked an unambiguous match to a single V gene segment. An earlier analysis of approximately 590 of the donors classified V segments as functional when productive rearrangements were above 56.7% and as segregating when the standard deviation between donors was above 5%. To diagnose cytomegalovirus status from the catalog of TCR beta chain sequences, a statistical classification framework was built. A later analysis assigned V and J genes by comparing TCR nucleotide sequences with IMGT/GENE-DB human TR gene sequences. Using the TCRdist pipeline, a later analysis assigned CDR3 sequences along with most-parsimonious VDJ recombination scenarios. In a later analysis, each TCR beta chain was defined by its CDR3 amino acid sequence together with its V-gene family, and reads without a unique V-gene family were excluded. A later analysis removed over 500 highly shared, low-generation-probability nucleotide sequences to deal with suspected cross-contamination and a sequencing artifact. In a later analysis, a clonal expansion index for each public chain was calculated from normalized within-repertoire ranks of inferred template counts. A later analysis computed generation probabilities with a VDJ recombination model fitted to out-of-frame rearrangements, and checked the results against IGoR. In a later analysis, TCR-TCR, TCR-HLA and TCR-CMV co-occurrence was scored with hypergeometric tests, and a repertoire-size bias correction was applied to TCR pairs. In a later analysis, false discovery rates were estimated by permuting HLA or CMV assignments 20 times. In a later analysis, co-occurring TCRs were grouped using DBSCAN, and TCRdist sequence similarity was added for clustering within HLA-allele-positive subsets. Co-occurrence clustering excluded repertoires with fewer than 30,000 or more than 120,000 public chains, plus five with anomalous nucleotide sharing. In TCRdb, the immuneACCESS table is reduced to in-frame sequences with V and J assigned. These tables do not hold every clone; where another copy was compared, an unresolved V gene accounts for under half, and the others remain unexplained. That table is the source of V, J and clone size, and D and trimming were worked out from the DNA. Within this sample are about 160,000 clones, with 60% to 75% of them counted one time only. The top ten hold 2.5% to 3% of the sample.

This record comes from a study of cytomegalovirus exposure and HLA in healthy donors (dated by TCRdb to 2016 to 2017). In the study overall: In an earlier analysis of approximately 640 of the donors, 276 Gb of sequence data and 117 million unique TCR beta sequences from roughly 180 million T cells were reported. Donor age, sex, ethnicity and CMV serostatus were compiled alongside the repertoire data. The study aimed to test whether signatures of past pathogen exposure could be identified by cataloging public T cell receptors. In a later genetic analysis, genome-wide SNP genotypes for about 55% of the roughly 700 donors were used, and that subset was treated as a discovery cohort. Every discovery cohort repertoire had been produced on one sequencing platform. The study combined high-throughput TCR immunosequencing, statistical association of individual TCRs with disease status, and machine learning to predict cytomegalovirus infection status. Class I and class II HLA loci were covered by the typing at four-digit resolution. Because of strong linkage in the cohort, roughly five DR-DQ haplotypes were treated as single units for association and clustering. Rather than drawing on any new phenotypic data, the later analysis identified candidate immune exposures from TCR beta sequences and the way those sequences occurred across donors. To study patterns of TCR occurrence, a later analysis re-analyzed previously published TCR beta repertoires from several hundred donors and added high-resolution HLA genotyping. About 300 gigabases of sequencing data and 70 million to 95 million unique TCR sequences made up an early release that covered approximately 620 HLA-typed donors. Of the approximately 400 genotyped donors, approximately 80% were placed in the genetic ancestry cluster associated with self-reported Caucasian donors. The study used immunosequencing to profile the T cell repertoires of approximately 640 subjects and linked those repertoires to cytomegalovirus serostatus. Across 398 genotyped donors of the cohort, an average of roughly 250,000 unique TCR beta nucleotide sequences per donor were sequenced, and about a sixth of those sequences were non-productive. To decide whether each TCR beta V gene segment behaved as functional or pseudogenic, an earlier analysis of some 540 of the donors relied on high-throughput TCR beta sequencing. Besides the first cohort of 666 subjects, a separate validation cohort made up of over 95 different subjects was used. The number of donors typed differed by locus, with about 620-630 for A, B, C, DRB1 and DQB1, more than 500 for DQA1, about 610 for DPA1, and around 430 for DPB1. Beyond this particular receptor, the publication reports: Because the 87-base-pair reads could not distinguish some IMGT-functional V segments, including TRBV6-2 and TRBV6-3, those segments were excluded. Strong co-occurrence of HLA alleles, especially DR and DQ, made assigning TCR associations to individual alleles difficult. A later analysis reported that several top co-occurrence clusters appeared linked to parvovirus B19, influenza, CMV and Epstein-Barr virus. This cohort had only TCR beta chains sequenced, and the lack of alpha or paired-chain data limited which features could be detected. A later analysis found that most CMV-associated TCR beta chains appeared HLA-restricted, with HLA associations seemingly driven largely by CMV exposure. A few of the identified cytomegalovirus-associated TCR beta chains were confirmed in vitro to be specific for cytomegalovirus antigens. Compared with equally common non-associated chains, HLA-associated TCR beta chains in a later analysis were more clonally expanded and had lower generation probabilities. Correlated functional status among segregating V segments might be attributable to linkage disequilibrium, but an unknown experimental factor could not be ruled out. A total of about 180 TCR beta chains were listed by the study as associated with cytomegalovirus. Immune exposure information for the cohort was limited to CMV serostatus. Roughly uniform sequencing depth across donors was assumed in presence/absence analyses, although this assumption may not hold. The sequencing pipeline was judged likely to have produced a cluster of highly shared sequence variants as a technical artifact. A later genetic analysis reported fewer N-insertions in productive TCRs among donors in an Asian-associated ancestry cluster than the roughly 650-donor mean. In an earlier analysis of some 640 of the donors, most TCR beta V segments were observed in productive rearrangements about 87% or about 30% of the time, broadly matching IMGT annotations. Specific HLA alleles were associated with 16,951 TCR beta sequences at a false discovery rate of 0.05 in a later analysis. A further reported finding was that TCR beta sequences accurately predicted the HLA-A and HLA-B alleles for most subjects in the first cohort. In both the original and validation cohorts, the classifier was reported to diagnose cytomegalovirus status with high specificity and sensitivity. A later analysis found that TCR association rates varied across HLA loci, with DRB1 alleles showing the most associated TCRs and HLA-C alleles the fewest. It was suggested by the authors that the approach could potentially be generalized to other disease states and immunological phenotypes. V-gene and J-gene trimming of TCR beta chains was associated with a missense DCLRE1C variant in a later genetic analysis, and the association was replicated in an independent cohort. While some public TCRs were present in many individuals, most TCR sequences turned up only very rarely across donors. Because HLA typing was missing for some donors at each locus, association tests included only the typed subset. Seventeen rarely observed V segments, including chromosome 9 orphons, were excluded from the earlier analysis of almost 600 of the donors because counts were too low.

The cohort consisted of some 730 healthy bone marrow donors. At the time of sampling, every cohort member was nominally healthy, though immune exposures that went unrecorded were likely present. The donor tested CMV seropositive and was one of the 289 seropositive cohort members. A peripheral blood sample was collected from each donor, and TCR beta sequencing was performed on peripheral blood mononuclear cells. The Qiagen DNeasy Blood Extraction Kit was used to extract genomic DNA from the blood cell samples. CDR1 and CDR2 were assigned from the germline V gene as SGDLS and YYNGEE. Cut back by 0 bases and 4 bases, the V and J ends lie 10 bases apart. CDR3 length: 14 amino acids, cysteine to phenylalanine. The read is trimmed to its CDR3 DNA, 42 bases read in frame from base 1.

The TCR comes from a woman in her forties or fifties in good health and CMV-seropositive. Sequenced input: PBMCs. The chain is made from TRBV9 and TRBJ2-5; a tentative D call is TRBD1 (5 bases match). The CDR3 region: CASSVAWQGETQYF. The DNA sequence is TGTGCCAGCAGCGTAGCTTGGCAGGGAGAGACCCAGTACTTC. With the rest looked up from the reference TRBV9 and TRBJ2-5 genes rather than sequenced, the full variable domain is DSGVTQTPKHLITATGQRVTLRCSPRSGDLSVYWYQQSLDQGLQFLIQYYNGEERAKGNILERFSAQQFPDLHSELNLSSLELGDSALYFCASSVAWQGETQYFGPGTRLLVL.